One T cell receptor (beta chain) is described in this entry. Its antigen remains unknown. This CDR3 is built from 13 residues. Germline values: CDR1 SGHVS, CDR2 FQNEAQ. Trimming stripped 8 bases from V and 4 bases from J, with 12 bases between. Assay execution proceeded at the deep level. Assay used: immunoSEQ multiplex PCR; TCRdb lists only in-frame clones, some missing. The table has nearly 2 million clones, over 85% seen once; the top ten hold under 1.5%. The data derive from a study of shared clonotypes between healthy human individuals. Broader study findings: Naive subsets, compared against memory subsets, generally had larger estimated richness values. Shared clonotypes: roughly 4.5% naive CD4, around 3.4% naive CD8, 2% to 2.5% memory CD4, 0.4% memory CD8. Only blood underwent sampling, and tissue repertoires likely differ.

CD45RO-negative CD8 cells positively selected for CCR7 made up the naive population, which excluded terminally differentiated effector memory CD45RA+ cells. The receptor was isolated from a man between 18 and 29 years old in good health. The sample was naive CD8+ T cells sorted from blood. The genes are TRBV7-8 and TRBJ2-1; D gene ambiguous. The CDR3 sequence: CASRARGYNEQFF. As DNA, the CDR3 is TGTGCCAGCCGGGCCCGAGGATACAATGAGCAGTTCTTC.